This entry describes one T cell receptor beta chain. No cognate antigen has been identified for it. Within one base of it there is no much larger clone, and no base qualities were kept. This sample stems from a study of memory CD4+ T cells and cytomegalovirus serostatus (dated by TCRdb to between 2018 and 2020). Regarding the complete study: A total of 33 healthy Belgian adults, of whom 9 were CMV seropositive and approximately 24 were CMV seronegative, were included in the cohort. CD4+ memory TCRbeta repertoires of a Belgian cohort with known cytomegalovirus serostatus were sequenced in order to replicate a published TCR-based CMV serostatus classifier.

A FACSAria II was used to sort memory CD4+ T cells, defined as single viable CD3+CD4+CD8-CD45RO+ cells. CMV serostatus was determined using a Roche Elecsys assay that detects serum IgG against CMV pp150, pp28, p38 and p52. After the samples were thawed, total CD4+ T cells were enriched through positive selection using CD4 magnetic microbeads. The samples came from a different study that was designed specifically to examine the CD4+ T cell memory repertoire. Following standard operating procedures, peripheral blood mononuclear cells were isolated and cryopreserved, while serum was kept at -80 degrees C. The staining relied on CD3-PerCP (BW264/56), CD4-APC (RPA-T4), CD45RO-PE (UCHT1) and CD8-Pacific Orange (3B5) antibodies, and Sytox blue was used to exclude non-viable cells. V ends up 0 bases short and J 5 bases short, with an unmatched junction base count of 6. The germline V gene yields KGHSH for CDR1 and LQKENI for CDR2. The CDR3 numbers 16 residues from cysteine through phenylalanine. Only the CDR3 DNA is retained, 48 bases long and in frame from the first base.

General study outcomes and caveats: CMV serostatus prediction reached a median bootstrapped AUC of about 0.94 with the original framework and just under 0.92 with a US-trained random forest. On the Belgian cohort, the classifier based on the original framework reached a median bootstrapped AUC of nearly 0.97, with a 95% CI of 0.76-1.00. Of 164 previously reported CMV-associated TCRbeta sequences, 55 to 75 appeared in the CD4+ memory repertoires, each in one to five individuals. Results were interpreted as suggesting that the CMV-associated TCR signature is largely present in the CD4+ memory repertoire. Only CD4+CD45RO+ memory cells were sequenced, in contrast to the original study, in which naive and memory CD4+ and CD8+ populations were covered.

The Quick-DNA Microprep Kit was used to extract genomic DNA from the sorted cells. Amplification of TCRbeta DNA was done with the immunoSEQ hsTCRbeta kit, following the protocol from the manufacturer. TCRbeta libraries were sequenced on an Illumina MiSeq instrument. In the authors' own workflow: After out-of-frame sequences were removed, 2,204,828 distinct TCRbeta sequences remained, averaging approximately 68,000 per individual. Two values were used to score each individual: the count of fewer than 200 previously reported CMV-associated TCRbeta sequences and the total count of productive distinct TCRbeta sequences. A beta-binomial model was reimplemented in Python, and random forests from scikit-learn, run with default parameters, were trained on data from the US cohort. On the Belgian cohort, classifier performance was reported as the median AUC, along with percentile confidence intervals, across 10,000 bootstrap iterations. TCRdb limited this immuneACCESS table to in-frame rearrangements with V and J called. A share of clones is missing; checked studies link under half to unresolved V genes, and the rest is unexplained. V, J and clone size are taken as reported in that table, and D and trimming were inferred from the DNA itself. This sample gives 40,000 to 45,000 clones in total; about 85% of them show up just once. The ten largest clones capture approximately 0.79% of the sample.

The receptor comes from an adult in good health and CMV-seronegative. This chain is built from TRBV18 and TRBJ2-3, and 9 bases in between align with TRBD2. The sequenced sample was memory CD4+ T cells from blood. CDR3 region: CASSPPQRGDLDTQYF. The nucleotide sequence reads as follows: TGTGCCAGCTCACCACCGCAGCGGGGGGATTTAGATACGCAGTATTTT.